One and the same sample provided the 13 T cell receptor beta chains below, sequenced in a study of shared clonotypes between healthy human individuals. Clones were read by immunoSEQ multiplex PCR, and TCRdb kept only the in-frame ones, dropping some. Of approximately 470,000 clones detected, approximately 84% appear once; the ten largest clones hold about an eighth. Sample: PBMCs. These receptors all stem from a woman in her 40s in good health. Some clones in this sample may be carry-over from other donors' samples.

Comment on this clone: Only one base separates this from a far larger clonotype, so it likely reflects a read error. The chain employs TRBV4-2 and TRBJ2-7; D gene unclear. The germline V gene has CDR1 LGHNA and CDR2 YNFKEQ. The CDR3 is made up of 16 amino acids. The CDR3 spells CASSQDRTTLSYEQCF. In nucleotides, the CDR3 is TGTGCCAGCAGCCAAGACCGCACGACACTTTCCTACGAGCAGTGCTTC.

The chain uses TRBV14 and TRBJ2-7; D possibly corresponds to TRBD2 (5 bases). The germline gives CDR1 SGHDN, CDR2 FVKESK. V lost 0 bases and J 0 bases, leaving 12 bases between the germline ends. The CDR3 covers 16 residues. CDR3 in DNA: TGTGCCAGCAGCCAAGATCGGGGTGGCAGCTCCTACGAGCAGTACTTC. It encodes CASSQDRGGSSYEQYF. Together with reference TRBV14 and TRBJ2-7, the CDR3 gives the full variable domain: EAGVTQFPSHSVIEKGQTVTLRCDPISGHDNLYWYRRVMGKEIKFLLHFVKESKQDESGMPNNRFLAERTGGTYSTLKVQPAELEDSGVYFCASSQDRGGSSYEQYFGPGTRLTVT.

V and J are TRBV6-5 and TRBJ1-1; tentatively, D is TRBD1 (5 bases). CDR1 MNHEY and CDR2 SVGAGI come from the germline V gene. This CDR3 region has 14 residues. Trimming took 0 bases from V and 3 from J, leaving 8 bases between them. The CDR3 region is CASSYSSGDTEAFF. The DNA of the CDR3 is TGTGCCAGCAGTTACTCCTCGGGGGACACTGAAGCTTTCTTT.

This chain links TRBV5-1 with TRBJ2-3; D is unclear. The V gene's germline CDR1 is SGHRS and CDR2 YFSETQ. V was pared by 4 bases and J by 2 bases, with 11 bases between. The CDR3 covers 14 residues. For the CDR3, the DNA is TGCGCCAGCAGCCCTGAAGTGATCACAGATACGCAGTATTTT. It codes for CASSPEVITDTQYF.

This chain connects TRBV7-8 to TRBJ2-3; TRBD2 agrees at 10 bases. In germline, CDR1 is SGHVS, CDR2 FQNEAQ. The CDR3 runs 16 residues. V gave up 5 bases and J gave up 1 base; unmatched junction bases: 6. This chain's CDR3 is CASSAQAGGGTDTQYF. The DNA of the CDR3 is TGTGCCAGCAGCGCTCAAGCGGGGGGGGGCACAGATACGCAGTATTTT.

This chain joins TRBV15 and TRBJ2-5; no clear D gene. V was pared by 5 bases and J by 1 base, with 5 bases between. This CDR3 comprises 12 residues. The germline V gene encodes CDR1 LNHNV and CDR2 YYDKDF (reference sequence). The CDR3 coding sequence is TGTGCCACCAGCGGGGTCCAAGAGACCCAGTACTTC. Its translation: CATSGVQETQYF. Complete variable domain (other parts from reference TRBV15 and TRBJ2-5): DAMVIQNPRYQVTQFGKPVTLSCSQTLNHNVMYWYQQKSSQAPKLLFHYYDKDFNNEADTPDNFQSRRPNTSFCFLDIRSPGLGDTAMYLCATSGVQETQYFGPGTRLLVL.

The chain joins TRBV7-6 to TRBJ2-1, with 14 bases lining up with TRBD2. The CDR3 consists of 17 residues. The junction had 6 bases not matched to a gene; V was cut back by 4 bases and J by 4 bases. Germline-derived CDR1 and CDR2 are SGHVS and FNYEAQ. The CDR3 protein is CASSSRLAGGYYNEQFF. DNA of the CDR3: TGTGCCAGCAGCTCGAGACTAGCGGGAGGGTATTACAATGAGCAGTTCTTC.

The CDR3 region is CASSLGAGVGTDTQYF. The DNA for the CDR3 is TGCGCCAGCAGCTTAGGAGCGGGAGTGGGAACAGATACGCAGTATTTT. V gene TRBV5-1 combines with J gene TRBJ2-3; 8 nucleotides match TRBD2. The CDR3 consists of 16 residues. V trimming: 2 bases; J trimming: 3 bases; junction bases outside the gene matches: 8. Germline-derived CDR1 and CDR2 are SGHRS and YFSETQ.

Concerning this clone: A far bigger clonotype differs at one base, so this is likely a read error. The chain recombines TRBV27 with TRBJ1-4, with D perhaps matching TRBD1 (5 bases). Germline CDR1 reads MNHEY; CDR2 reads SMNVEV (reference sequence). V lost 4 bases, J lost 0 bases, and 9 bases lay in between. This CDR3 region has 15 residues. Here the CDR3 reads CASSSVGATNEKLFF. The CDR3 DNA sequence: TGTGCCAGCAGTTCGGTGGGGGCAACTAATGAAAAACTGTTTTTT. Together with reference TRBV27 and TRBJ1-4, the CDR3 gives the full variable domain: EAQVTQNPRYLITVTGKKLTVTCSQNMNHEYMSWYRQDPGLGLRQIYYSMNVEVTDKGDVPEGYKVSRKEKRNFPLILESPSPNQTSLYFCASSSVGATNEKLFFGSGTQLSVL.

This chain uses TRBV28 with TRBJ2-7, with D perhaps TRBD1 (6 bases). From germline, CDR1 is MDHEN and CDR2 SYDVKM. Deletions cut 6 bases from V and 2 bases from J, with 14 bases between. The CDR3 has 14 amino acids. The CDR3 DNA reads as TGTGCCAGCAGCAAACAGGGTAAGCCCTACGAGCAGTACTTC. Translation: CASSKQGKPYEQYF.

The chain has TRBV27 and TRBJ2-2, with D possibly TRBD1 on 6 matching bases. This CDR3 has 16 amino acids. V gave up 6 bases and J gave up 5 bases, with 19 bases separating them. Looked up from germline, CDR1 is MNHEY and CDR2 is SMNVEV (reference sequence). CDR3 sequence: CASSLVIQGRTGELFF. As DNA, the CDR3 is TGTGCCAGCAGCCTTGTCATACAGGGCCGGACCGGGGAGCTGTTTTTT.

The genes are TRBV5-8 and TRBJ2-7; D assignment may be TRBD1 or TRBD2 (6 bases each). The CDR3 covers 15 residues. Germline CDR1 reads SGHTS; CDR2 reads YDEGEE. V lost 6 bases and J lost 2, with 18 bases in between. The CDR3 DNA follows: TGTGCCAGCACCCCGAAGGGGGGCATGACCTACGAGCAGTACTTC. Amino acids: CASTPKGGMTYEQYF.

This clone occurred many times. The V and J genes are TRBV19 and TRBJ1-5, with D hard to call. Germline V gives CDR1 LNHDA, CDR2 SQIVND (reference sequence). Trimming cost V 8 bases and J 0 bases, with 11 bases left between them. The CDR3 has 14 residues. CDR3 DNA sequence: TGTGCCAGTCGTGCAGGAAATAGCAATCAGCCCCAGCATTTT. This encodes CASRAGNSNQPQHF.